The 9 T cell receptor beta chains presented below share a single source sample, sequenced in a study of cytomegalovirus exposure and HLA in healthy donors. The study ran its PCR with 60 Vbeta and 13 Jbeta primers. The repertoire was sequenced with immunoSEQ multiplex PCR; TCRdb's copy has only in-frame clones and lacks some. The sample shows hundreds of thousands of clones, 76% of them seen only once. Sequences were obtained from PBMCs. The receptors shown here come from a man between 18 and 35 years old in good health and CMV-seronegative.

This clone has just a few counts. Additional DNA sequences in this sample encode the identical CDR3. The CDR3 nucleotides are TGTGCCAGTAGTATCTCTGGCGGGAGCTCCTACAATGAGCAGTTCTTC. Protein product: CASSISGGSSYNEQFF. This chain links TRBV19 with TRBJ2-1; 7 bases are a match to TRBD2. J gave up 0 bases and V 3 bases, and 5 bases lay outside the gene matches. Looked up from germline, CDR1 is LNHDA and CDR2 is SQIVND (reference sequence). The CDR3 contains 16 residues. Filled out from reference TRBV19 and TRBJ2-1, the complete variable domain reads DGGITQSPKYLFRKEGQNVTLSCEQNLNHDAMYWYRQDPGQGLRLIYYSQIVNDFQKGDIAEGYSVSREKKESFPLTVTSAQKNPTAFYLCASSISGGSSYNEQFFGPGTRLTVL.

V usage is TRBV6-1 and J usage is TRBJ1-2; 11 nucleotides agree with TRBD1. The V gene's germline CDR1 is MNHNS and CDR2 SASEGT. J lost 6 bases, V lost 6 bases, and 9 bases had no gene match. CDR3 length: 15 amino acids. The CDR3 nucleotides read TGTGCCAGCAGCGTACTACCGGGACAGGGGGATGGCTACACCTTC. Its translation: CASSVLPGQGDGYTF.

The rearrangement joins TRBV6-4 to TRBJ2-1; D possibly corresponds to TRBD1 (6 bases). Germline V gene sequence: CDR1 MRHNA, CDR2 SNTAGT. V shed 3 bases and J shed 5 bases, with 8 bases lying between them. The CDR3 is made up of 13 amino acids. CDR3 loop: CASSEGDNNEQFF. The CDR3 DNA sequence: TGTGCCAGCAGTGAAGGGGACAACAATGAGCAGTTCTTC.

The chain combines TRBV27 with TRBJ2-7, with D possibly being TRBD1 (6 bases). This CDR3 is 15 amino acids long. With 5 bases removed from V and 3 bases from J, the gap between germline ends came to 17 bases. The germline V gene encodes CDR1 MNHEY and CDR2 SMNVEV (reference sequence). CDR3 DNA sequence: TGTGCCAGCAGTAATAGAAGGGACACCAACTACGAGCAGTACTTC. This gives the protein CASSNRRDTNYEQYF.

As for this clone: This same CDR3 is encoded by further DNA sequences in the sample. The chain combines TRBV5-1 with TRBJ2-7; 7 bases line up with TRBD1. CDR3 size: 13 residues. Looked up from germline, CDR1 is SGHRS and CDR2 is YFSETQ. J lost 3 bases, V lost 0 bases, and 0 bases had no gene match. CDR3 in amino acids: CASSLDRGYEQYF. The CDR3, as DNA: TGCGCCAGCAGCTTGGACAGGGGCTACGAGCAGTACTTC.

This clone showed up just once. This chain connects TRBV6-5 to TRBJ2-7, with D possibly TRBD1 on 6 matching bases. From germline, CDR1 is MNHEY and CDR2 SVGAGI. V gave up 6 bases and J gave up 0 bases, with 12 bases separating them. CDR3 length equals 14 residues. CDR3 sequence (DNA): TGTGCCAGCAGCTCCGACAGGAGCTCCTACGAGCAGTACTTC. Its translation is CASSSDRSSYEQYF.

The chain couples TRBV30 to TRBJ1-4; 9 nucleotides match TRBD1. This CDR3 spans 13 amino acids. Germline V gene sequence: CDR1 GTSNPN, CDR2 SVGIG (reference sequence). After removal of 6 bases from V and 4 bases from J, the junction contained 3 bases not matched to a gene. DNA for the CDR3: TGTGCCTGCCGGGACAGGGTTAATGAAAAACTGTTTTTT. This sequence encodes CACRDRVNEKLFF.

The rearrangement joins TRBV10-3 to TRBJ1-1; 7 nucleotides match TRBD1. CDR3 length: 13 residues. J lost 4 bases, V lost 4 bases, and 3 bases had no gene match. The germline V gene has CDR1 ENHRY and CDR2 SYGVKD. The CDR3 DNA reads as TGTGCCATCAGTGGACAGGGTAGCACTGAAGCTTTCTTT. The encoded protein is CAISGQGSTEAFF.

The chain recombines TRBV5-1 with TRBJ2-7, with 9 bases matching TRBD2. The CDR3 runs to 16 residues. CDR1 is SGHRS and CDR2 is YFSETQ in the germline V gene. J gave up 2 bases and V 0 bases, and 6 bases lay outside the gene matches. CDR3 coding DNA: TGCGCCAGCAGCTTGGTATCTAGCGGGACTACCTACGAGCAGTACTTC. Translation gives CASSLVSSGTTYEQYF.